These T cell receptor beta chains were read from a single sample in a study of cytomegalovirus exposure and HLA in healthy donors. TCRdb's copy holds only in-frame clones and misses some; the assay was immunoSEQ multiplex PCR. This sample contains roughly 62,000 clones. The sample comprised PBMCs. The receptor set was obtained from a male donor in good health and CMV-seronegative. The CDR3 runs from the conserved cysteine through the conserved F or W. The D gene is left open where the match is weak.

>NA|TRBJ2-3|TRBV6-1
CASSLQGTDTQYF
TGTGCCAGCAGTCTCCAGGGCACAGATACGCAGTATTTT
>NA|TRBJ2-1|TRBV30
CAWTLPGVDNEQFF
TGTGCCTGGACTCTACCGGGGGTTGACAATGAGCAGTTCTTC
>NA|TRBJ1-2|TRBV30
CAWSPTLSGSYGYTF
TGTGCCTGGAGTCCCACGCTTTCGGGAAGCTATGGCTACACCTTC
>TRBD1|TRBJ2-7|TRBV29-1
CSVAAGTGVYEQYF
TGCAGCGTGGCAGCCGGGACAGGAGTGTACGAGCAGTACTTC
>TRBD2|TRBJ2-1|TRBV5-1
CASSLEAGADNEQFF
TGCGCCAGCAGCTTGGAAGCGGGGGCCGACAATGAGCAGTTCTTC
>TRBD2|TRBJ2-7|TRBV15
CATSSLSGTPYEQYF
TGTGCCACCAGCAGTTTAAGCGGGACTCCCTACGAGCAGTACTTC
>TRBD2|TRBJ2-5|TRBV12-5
CASGLDTLAGGPPETQYF
TGTGCTAGTGGCCTCGACACTTTAGCGGGGGGGCCTCCAGAGACCCAGTACTTC
>TRBD2|TRBJ2-5|TRBV5-1
CASSLAAPSGGQETQYF
TGCGCCAGCAGCTTGGCAGCCCCTAGCGGGGGCCAAGAGACCCAGTACTTC
>NA|TRBJ1-4|TRBV11-2
CASSRSGSTNEKLFF
TGTGCCAGCAGCCGCTCGGGTTCCACTAATGAAAAACTGTTTTTT
>TRBD2|TRBJ2-1|TRBV4-1
CASSQDWEGGSYNEQFF
TGCGCCAGCAGCCAAGATTGGGAGGGAGGGTCCTACAATGAGCAGTTCTTC
>NA|TRBJ1-4|TRBV18
CASSRSGPRDEKLFF
TGTGCCAGCTCACGGTCAGGACCCAGGGATGAAAAACTGTTTTTT
>TRBD1|TRBJ2-5|TRBV19
CASSPNDRGWETQYF
TGTGCCAGTAGCCCTAATGACAGGGGTTGGGAGACCCAGTACTTC